The source of this T cell receptor (beta chain) is a study of T cell responses to AZD1222 COVID-19 vaccine. Study-wide background: Pooling of second doses given at about 4 or about 12 weeks was done.

Using immunoSEQ multiplex PCR, the repertoire was profiled, and TCRdb retains in-frame clones only, with some absent. The table lists 95,000 to 100,000 clones, just over 90% of them singletons. The CDR3 is 14 residues long. Germline CDR1 reads MGHRA; CDR2 reads YSYEKL. Losses at the gene ends were 0 bases for V and 9 bases for J; bases not matched to a gene: 6. This sample comprised peripheral blood, obtained on day 0 of AZD1222 vaccination. The rearrangement links TRBV4-1 to TRBJ2-3, with 7 nucleotides matching TRBD2. The sequence came from an adult in good health. The CDR3 DNA follows: TGCGCCAGCAGCCAAGACGCCGGGAGGACCACGCAGTATTTT. This translates into CASSQDAGRTTQYF.